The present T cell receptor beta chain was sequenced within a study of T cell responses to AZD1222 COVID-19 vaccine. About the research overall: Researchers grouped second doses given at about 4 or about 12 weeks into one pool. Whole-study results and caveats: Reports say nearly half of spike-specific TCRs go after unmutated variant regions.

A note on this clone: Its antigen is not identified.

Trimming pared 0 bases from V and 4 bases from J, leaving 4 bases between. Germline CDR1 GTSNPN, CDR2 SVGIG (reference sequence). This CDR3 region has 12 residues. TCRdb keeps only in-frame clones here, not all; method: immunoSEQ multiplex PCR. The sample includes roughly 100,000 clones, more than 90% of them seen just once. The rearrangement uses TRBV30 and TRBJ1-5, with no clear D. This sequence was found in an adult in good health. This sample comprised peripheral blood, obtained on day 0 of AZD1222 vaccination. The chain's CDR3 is CAWSVGNQPQHF. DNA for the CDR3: TGTGCCTGGAGTGTTGGGAATCAGCCCCAGCATTTT.